The rows below give T cell receptor beta chains drawn from one sample of a study of blood T cell repertoires in COVID-19. Clones were sequenced by immunoSEQ multiplex PCR, and TCRdb holds only the in-frame ones, with some missing. The sample has 300,000 to 400,000 clones, 75% to 90% seen once; the top ten hold under 8.5%. Specimen: peripheral blood. The receptors shown here come from a woman aged 60-75 years with COVID-19, enrolled during active disease. Each CDR3 is given with its conserved first and last residue. The order of the fields is V gene, J gene, clone size, D gene, CDR3 protein, CDR3 DNA. D genes are given only for firm matches. Size values are once, few and many counts, or a class for expanded clones, and some rows have none.

TRBV11-2	TRBJ1-1	-	-	CATRFSGGNTEAFF	TGTGCCACCAGATTTAGCGGGGGGAACACTGAAGCTTTCTTT
TRBV5-1	TRBJ1-1	-	TRBD1	CASSLLLDREAFF	TGCGCCAGCAGCTTACTACTGGACAGGGAGGCTTTCTTT
TRBV5-1	TRBJ2-3	-	TRBD1	CATTTGEVTDTQYF	TGCGCCACAACAACAGGGGAAGTTACAGATACGCAGTATTTT
TRBV7-8	TRBJ2-7	-	-	CASSLWTGQTLGLEQYF	TGTGCCAGCAGCCTTTGGACCGGACAGACCCTTGGGTTGGAGCAGTACTTC
TRBV15	TRBJ1-2	few	TRBD1	CATSRDTKRGPYGYTF	TGTGCCACCAGCAGAGATACAAAGAGGGGGCCCTATGGCTACACCTTC
TRBV10-3	TRBJ2-7	-	-	CAITPARGGYEQYF	TGTGCCATCACCCCAGCCAGGGGTGGCTACGAGCAGTACTTC
TRBV6-2/TRBV6-3	TRBJ2-5	-	-	CASSSQGTTQETQYF	TGTGCCAGCAGTTCCCAGGGGACAACCCAAGAGACCCAGTACTTC
TRBV11-3	TRBJ1-1	-	TRBD1	CASSLAGQGAAEAFF	TGTGCCAGCAGCTTAGCCGGACAGGGGGCGGCTGAAGCTTTCTTT
TRBV7-6	TRBJ2-2	few	-	CASSLGAGIGELFF	TGTGCCAGCAGCTTAGGGGCGGGGATCGGGGAGCTGTTTTTT
TRBV5-1	TRBJ1-5	-	-	CASSQGLNQPQHF	TGCGCCAGCAGCCAAGGACTCAATCAGCCCCAGCATTTT
TRBV7-3	TRBJ2-3	-	-	CASSTSNRDTQYF	TGTGCCAGCAGCACCTCTAACAGGGATACGCAGTATTTT
TRBV29-1	TRBJ2-7	-	TRBD1	CSVRDREYHEQYF	TGCAGCGTTCGGGACAGGGAATACCACGAGCAGTACTTC
TRBV4-1	TRBJ2-7	-	-	CASSQDTYEQYF	TGCGCCAGCAGCCAAGATACCTACGAGCAGTACTTC
TRBV5-1	TRBJ2-7	-	TRBD1	CASSLVSGQGYSEQYF	TGCGCCAGCAGCTTGGTGTCTGGACAGGGCTACAGCGAGCAGTACTTC
TRBV7-6	TRBJ2-5	-	-	CASSLTHPRRGEETQYF	TGTGCCAGCAGCCTAACCCATCCTCGGCGAGGTGAGGAGACCCAGTACTTC
TRBV30	TRBJ1-5	-	TRBD1	CAWSLPWDSQGNQPQHF	TGTGCCTGGAGTCTCCCGTGGGACAGCCAGGGGAATCAGCCCCAGCATTTT
TRBV3-1/TRBV3-2	TRBJ1-2	-	TRBD1	CASSLRGLGYGYTF	TGTGCCAGCAGCCTAAGGGGGCTGGGTTATGGCTACACCTTC
TRBV6-2/TRBV6-3	TRBJ2-1	-	TRBD1	CASSQRDRRGELSGYNEQFF	TGTGCCAGCAGTCAACGGGACAGGAGGGGCGAGCTGTCCGGGTACAATGAGCAGTTCTTC
TRBV7-3	TRBJ2-3	-	-	CASSLTGGTDTQYF	TGTGCCAGCAGCTTAACCGGGGGCACAGATACGCAGTATTTT
TRBV30	TRBJ1-2	few	TRBD1	CAWSPGTDNGYTF	TGTGCCTGGAGCCCCGGGACAGATAATGGCTACACCTTC
TRBV7-8	TRBJ1-3	-	-	CASSLDTSSGNTIYF	TGTGCCAGCAGCCTGGACACGAGCTCTGGAAACACCATATATTTT
TRBV6-2/TRBV6-3	TRBJ1-6	-	-	CASSYNYGNSPLHF	TGTGCCAGCAGTTACAATTACGGGAATTCACCCCTCCACTTT
TRBV4-3	TRBJ1-1	-	-	CASSQEVTGGNTEAFF	TGCGCCAGCAGCCAAGAGGTGACCGGGGGGAACACTGAAGCTTTCTTT
TRBV6-2/TRBV6-3	TRBJ2-3	-	TRBD2	CASSEPPTSGTANTQYF	TGTGCCAGCAGCGAACCCCCGACTAGCGGGACCGCCAATACGCAGTATTTT
TRBV3-1/TRBV3-2	TRBJ2-1	-	-	CASSPGDRPTQFF	TGTGCCAGCAGCCCGGGGGACCGTCCTACCCAGTTCTTC
TRBV6-5	TRBJ2-7	-	-	CASSLDRIYEQYF	TGTGCCAGCAGTTTGGACAGAATCTACGAGCAGTACTTC
TRBV27	TRBJ1-5	-	-	CASSLSSLNQPQHF	TGTGCCAGCAGTTTATCTTCCCTGAATCAGCCCCAGCATTTT
TRBV19	TRBJ2-3	-	TRBD2	CASRRGGMGTDTQYF	TGTGCCAGTAGGAGGGGAGGGATGGGCACAGATACGCAGTATTTT
TRBV10-3	TRBJ2-5	-	TRBD2	CASSGGAMETQYF	TGTGCCTCTAGCGGGGGGGCGATGGAGACCCAGTACTTC
TRBV9	TRBJ1-1	-	TRBD1	CASSVGQGTNTEAFF	TGTGCCAGCAGCGTAGGACAGGGGACGAACACTGAAGCTTTCTTT
TRBV7-9	TRBJ2-7	-	-	CASSLISGAGLGEQYF	TGTGCCAGCAGCTTAATTTCTGGTGCGGGACTCGGGGAGCAGTACTTC
TRBV2	TRBJ1-1	-	-	CASSEGHSNTEAFF	TGTGCCAGCAGCGAGGGACATTCGAACACTGAAGCTTTCTTT
TRBV14	TRBJ1-2	few	TRBD1	CASSRGTGGLYGYTF	TGTGCCAGCAGCCGCGGGACAGGGGGTCTCTATGGCTACACCTTC
TRBV19	TRBJ1-2	-	TRBD1	CASSWGQSAYGYTF	TGTGCCAGTAGTTGGGGACAGAGTGCCTATGGCTACACCTTC
TRBV10-1	TRBJ1-1	-	-	CASSEDEQGDLYLPNTEAFF	TGCGCCAGCAGTGAGGACGAACAGGGAGACCTCTACTTACCTAACACTGAAGCTTTCTTT
TRBV5-1	TRBJ2-3	-	TRBD2	CASSPGLAGSTDTQYF	TGCGCCAGCAGCCCCGGACTAGCGGGAAGCACAGATACGCAGTATTTT
TRBV19	TRBJ1-4	-	-	CASSGNTATNEKLFF	TGTGCCAGTAGTGGCAACACCGCAACTAATGAAAAACTGTTTTTT
TRBV5-1	TRBJ2-7	-	TRBD2	CASSTGTSGGALEQYF	TGCGCCAGCAGCACCGGGACTAGCGGGGGGGCCTTAGAGCAGTACTTC
TRBV5-1	TRBJ2-3	-	TRBD1	CASSGDRDSSTDTQYF	TGCGCCAGCAGCGGGGACAGGGATTCTAGCACAGATACGCAGTATTTT
TRBV7-9	TRBJ1-5	-	TRBD1	CASSSQGDVDQPQHF	TGTGCCAGCAGCTCACAGGGGGACGTTGATCAGCCCCAGCATTTT
TRBV11-3	TRBJ2-7	-	TRBD2	CASSLDSWAGGPYEQYF	TGTGCCAGCAGCTTAGATTCCTGGGCGGGGGGCCCCTACGAGCAGTACTTC
TRBV27	TRBJ2-7	-	-	CASSLPGDTGPYEQYF	TGTGCCAGCAGTTTACCCGGGGACACCGGACCCTACGAGCAGTACTTC
TRBV10-1	TRBJ2-5	-	TRBD2	CASSEGSGKAETQYF	TGCGCCAGCAGTGAGGGGAGCGGGAAGGCAGAGACCCAGTACTTC
TRBV5-1	TRBJ2-5	-	TRBD2	CASRSGGMIQETQYF	TGCGCCAGCAGATCGGGGGGTATGATCCAAGAGACCCAGTACTTC
TRBV23-1	TRBJ2-7	-	-	CASSQYQWRVVREQYF	TGCGCCAGCAGTCAATATCAGTGGAGGGTAGTTCGCGAGCAGTACTTC
TRBV9	TRBJ2-1	-	TRBD2	CASSFNSGGYSYNEQFF	TGTGCCAGCAGCTTCAACTCGGGGGGTTACTCCTACAATGAGCAGTTCTTC
TRBV9	TRBJ2-4	-	-	CASSVRAGLAKNIQYF	TGTGCCAGCAGCGTAAGGGCAGGGCTAGCCAAAAACATTCAGTACTTC
TRBV15	TRBJ2-7	-	TRBD1	CATKTGTYEQYF	TGTGCCACCAAGACAGGGACCTACGAGCAGTACTTC
TRBV18	TRBJ2-2	once	-	CASSREENTGELFF	TGTGCCAGCTCACGCGAAGAGAACACCGGGGAGCTGTTTTTT
TRBV6-4	TRBJ1-2	-	TRBD1	CASRQGAGGYTF	TGTGCCAGCAGACAGGGGGCGGGCGGCTACACCTTC
TRBV30	TRBJ1-5	-	-	CAWSVLGGNQPQHF	TGTGCCTGGAGTGTTTTAGGGGGCAATCAGCCCCAGCATTTT
TRBV25-1	TRBJ1-2	-	TRBD1	CASTGQGNYGYTF	TGTGCCAGCACAGGACAGGGAAACTATGGCTACACCTTC
TRBV7-2	TRBJ2-5	-	-	CASSLWVGPGETQYF	TGTGCCAGCAGCTTATGGGTGGGGCCCGGGGAGACCCAGTACTTC
TRBV19	TRBJ1-2	-	-	CASTSVGWGRFWTF	TGTGCCAGTACCTCAGTTGGGTGGGGCAGGTTTTGGACCTTC